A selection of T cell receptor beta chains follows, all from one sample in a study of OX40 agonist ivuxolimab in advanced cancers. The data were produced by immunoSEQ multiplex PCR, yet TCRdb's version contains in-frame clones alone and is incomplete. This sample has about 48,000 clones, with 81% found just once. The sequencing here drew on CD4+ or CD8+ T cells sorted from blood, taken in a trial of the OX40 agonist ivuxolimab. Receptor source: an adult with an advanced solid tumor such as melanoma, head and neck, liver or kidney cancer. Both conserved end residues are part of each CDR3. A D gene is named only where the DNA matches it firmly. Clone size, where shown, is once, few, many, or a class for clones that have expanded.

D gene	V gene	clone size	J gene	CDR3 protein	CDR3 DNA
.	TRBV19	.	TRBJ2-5	CASSTGAQETQYF	TGTGCCAGTAGTACTGGGGCACAAGAGACCCAGTACTTC
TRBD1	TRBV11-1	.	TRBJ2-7	CASSEGQGLNSYEQYF	TGTGCCAGCAGCGAAGGACAGGGCCTTAACTCCTACGAGCAGTACTTC
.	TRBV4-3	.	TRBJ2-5	CASSQDREETQYF	TGCGCCAGCAGCCAAGATCGGGAAGAGACCCAGTACTTC
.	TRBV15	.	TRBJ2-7	CATSSDLRSSYEQYF	TGTGCCACCAGCAGCGACCTAAGAAGCTCCTACGAGCAGTACTTC
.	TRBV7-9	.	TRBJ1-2	CASSSIRSGPNYGYTF	TGTGCCAGCAGCTCGATTCGCTCCGGACCTAACTATGGCTACACCTTC
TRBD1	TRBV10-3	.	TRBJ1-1	CAISEQGWNTEAFF	TGTGCCATCAGTGAACAGGGGTGGAACACTGAAGCTTTCTTT
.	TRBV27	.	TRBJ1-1	CASSLSALGNTEAFF	TGTGCCAGCAGTTTATCGGCCTTGGGGAACACTGAAGCTTTCTTT
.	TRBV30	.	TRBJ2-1	CASTGFHEQFF	TGTGCCTCCACAGGGTTCCATGAGCAGTTCTTC
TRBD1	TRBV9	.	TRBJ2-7	CASSVGRDSGYEQYF	TGTGCCAGCAGCGTAGGAAGGGACAGTGGTTACGAGCAGTACTTC
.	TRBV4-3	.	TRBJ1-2	CASSQEWARSEGYTF	TGCGCCAGCAGCCAAGAGTGGGCGCGGTCCGAGGGCTACACCTTC
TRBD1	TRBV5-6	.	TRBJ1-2	CASSSQGDSGGYTF	TGTGCCAGCAGCTCCCAGGGGGACTCGGGAGGCTACACCTTC
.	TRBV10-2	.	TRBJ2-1	CASSESRGPSYNEQFF	TGCGCCAGCAGTGAGTCGCGGGGCCCCTCCTACAATGAGCAGTTCTTC
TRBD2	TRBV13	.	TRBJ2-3	CASSWPATSGTADTQYF	TGTGCCAGCAGCTGGCCGGCGACTAGCGGGACCGCAGATACGCAGTATTTT
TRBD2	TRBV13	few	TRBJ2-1	CASSLSGSGYNEQFF	TGTGCCAGCAGCCTTAGCGGGAGTGGGTACAATGAGCAGTTCTTC
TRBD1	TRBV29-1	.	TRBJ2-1	CSVRRTGREQFF	TGCAGCGTTCGCCGGACAGGACGAGAGCAGTTCTTC
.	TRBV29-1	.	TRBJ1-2	CSVKPGPTVGGYTF	TGCAGCGTAAAACCGGGACCAACGGTCGGAGGCTACACCTTC
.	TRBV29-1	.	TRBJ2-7	CSVATAYEQYF	TGCAGCGTGGCGACAGCCTACGAGCAGTACTTC
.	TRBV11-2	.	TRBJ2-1	CASSLVRSGPGVTHEQFF	TGTGCCAGCAGCTTAGTACGATCTGGTCCTGGGGTTACGCATGAGCAGTTCTTC
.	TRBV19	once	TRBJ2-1	CASSILGGNYNEQFF	TGTGCCAGTAGTATACTTGGCGGGAACTACAATGAGCAGTTCTTC
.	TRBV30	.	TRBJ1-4	CAWRQNGRLNEKLFF	TGTGCCTGGAGGCAGAACGGGAGACTTAATGAAAAACTGTTTTTT
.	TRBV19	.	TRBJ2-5	CASSLHGEGETQYF	TGTGCCAGTAGTCTCCACGGGGAAGGAGAGACCCAGTACTTC
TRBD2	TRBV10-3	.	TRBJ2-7	CAIMGGTTYEQYF	TGTGCCATCATGGGCGGGACTACCTACGAGCAGTACTTC
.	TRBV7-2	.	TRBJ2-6	CASSLERSGANVLTF	TGTGCCAGCAGCTTAGAGCGCTCTGGGGCCAACGTCCTGACTTTC
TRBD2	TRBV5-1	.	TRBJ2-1	CASSVASGNYNEQFF	TGCGCCAGCAGTGTAGCTAGCGGGAATTACAATGAGCAGTTCTTC
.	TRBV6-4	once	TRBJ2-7	CASSDKTGYPAYEQYF	TGTGCCAGCAGTGACAAAACGGGCTACCCTGCCTACGAGCAGTACTTC
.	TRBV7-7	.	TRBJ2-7	CASSLVEGHEQYF	TGTGCCAGCAGCTTAGTAGAGGGGCACGAGCAGTACTTC
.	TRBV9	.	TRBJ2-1	CASSVDGKSSYNEQFF	TGTGCCAGCAGCGTAGACGGAAAGAGCTCCTACAATGAGCAGTTCTTC
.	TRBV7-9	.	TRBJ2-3	CASLLRRLGTDTQYF	TGTGCCAGCCTGTTGCGGCGTCTTGGCACAGATACGCAGTATTTT
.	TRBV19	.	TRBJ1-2	CASSPPLRTASFNYGYTF	TGTGCCAGTAGTCCTCCTCTGAGGACAGCTAGTTTTAACTATGGCTACACCTTC
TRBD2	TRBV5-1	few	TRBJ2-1	CASSLAGAGGYNEQFF	TGCGCCAGCAGCTTAGCGGGGGCGGGAGGGTACAATGAGCAGTTCTTC
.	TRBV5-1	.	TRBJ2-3	CASRNLGGSSGQYF	TGCGCCAGCAGGAACCTTGGAGGGAGTAGTGGGCAGTATTTT
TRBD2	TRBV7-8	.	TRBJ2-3	CASSFSGGLGTDTQYF	TGTGCCAGCAGCTTTTCGGGGGGGCTAGGCACAGATACGCAGTATTTT
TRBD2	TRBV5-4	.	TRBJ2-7	CASRSSSGSSYEQYF	TGTGCCAGCAGGTCCTCTAGCGGGAGCTCCTACGAGCAGTACTTC
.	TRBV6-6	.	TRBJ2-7	CASSYSTRGPTYEQYF	TGTGCCAGCAGTTACTCCACGAGGGGACCAACCTACGAGCAGTACTTC
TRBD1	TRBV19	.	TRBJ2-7	CASSPRQGSYEQYF	TGTGCCAGTAGTCCCCGACAGGGGTCCTACGAGCAGTACTTC
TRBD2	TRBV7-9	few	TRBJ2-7	CASSSSRLAGYEQYF	TGTGCCAGCAGCTCTAGCAGACTAGCGGGTTACGAGCAGTACTTC